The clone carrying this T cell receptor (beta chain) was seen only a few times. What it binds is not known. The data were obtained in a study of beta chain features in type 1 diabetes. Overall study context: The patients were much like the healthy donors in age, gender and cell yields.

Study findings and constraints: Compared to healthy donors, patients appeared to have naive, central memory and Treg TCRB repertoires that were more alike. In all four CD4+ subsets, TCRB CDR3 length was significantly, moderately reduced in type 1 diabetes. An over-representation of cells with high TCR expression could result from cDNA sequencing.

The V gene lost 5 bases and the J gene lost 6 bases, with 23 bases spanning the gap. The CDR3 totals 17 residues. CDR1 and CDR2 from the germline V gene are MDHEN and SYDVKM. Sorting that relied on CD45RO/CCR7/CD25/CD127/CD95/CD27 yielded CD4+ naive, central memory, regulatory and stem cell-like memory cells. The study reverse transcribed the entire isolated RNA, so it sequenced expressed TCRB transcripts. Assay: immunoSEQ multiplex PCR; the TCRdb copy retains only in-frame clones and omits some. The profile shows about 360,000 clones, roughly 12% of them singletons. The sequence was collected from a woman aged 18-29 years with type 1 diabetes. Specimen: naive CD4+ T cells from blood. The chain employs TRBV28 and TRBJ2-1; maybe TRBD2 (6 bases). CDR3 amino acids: CASSPSEGNMRSNEQFF. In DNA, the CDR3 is TGTGCCAGCAGTCCCTCGGAGGGAAATATGCGCAGCAATGAGCAGTTCTTC.